The 10 T cell receptor beta chains below were found in one sample sequenced in a study of cytomegalovirus exposure and HLA in healthy donors. Primers included in the PCR were 60 Vbeta and 13 Jbeta primers. Assay used: immunoSEQ multiplex PCR; TCRdb lists only in-frame clones, some missing. The sample has tens of thousands of clones; more than 60% are singletons. What was sequenced was PBMCs. Receptor source: a man aged 45 to 65 in good health and CMV-seropositive.

The chain joins TRBV5-6 to TRBJ1-1; tentative D call: TRBD1 (5 bases). V lost 4 bases to trimming and J lost 4 bases, with 8 bases between them. The CDR3 length is 12 residues. Germline CDR1 is SGHDT and CDR2 is YYEEEE. The chain's CDR3 is CASSRRVTEAFF. The CDR3 DNA follows: TGTGCCAGCAGCCGCAGGGTCACTGAAGCTTTCTTT.

V gene TRBV30 combines with J gene TRBJ2-7, with D perhaps TRBD2 (6 bases). The CDR3 contains 16 residues. The ends were cut back, 0 bases at V and 3 bases at J, with 18 bases in the middle. Per germline, CDR1 GTSNPN and CDR2 SVGIG (reference sequence). CDR3 amino acids: CAWSVVGLGGGYEQYF. The CDR3 nucleotides read TGTGCCTGGAGTGTAGTAGGTCTTGGGGGAGGCTACGAGCAGTACTTC.

The rearrangement joins TRBV6-5 to TRBJ2-7, with a possible D match to TRBD1 (6 bases). This CDR3 region has 11 residues. From germline, CDR1 is MNHEY and CDR2 SVGAGI. V gave up 9 bases and J gave up 5 bases, with 11 bases separating them. CDR3 bases: TGTGCCAGTTCAGGGGTCCACGAGCAGTACTTC. It yields the protein CASSGVHEQYF.

This clone was seen more than once but under ten times. The chain couples TRBV6-4 to TRBJ2-2; 7 bases are a match to TRBD1. This CDR3 spans 14 amino acids. V dropped 6 bases and J dropped 5; count of bases not matched to a gene: 6. Looked up from germline, CDR1 is MRHNA and CDR2 is SNTAGT. CDR3 loop: CASSPQGMTGELFF. The CDR3 DNA is TGTGCCAGCAGCCCACAGGGGATGACCGGGGAGCTGTTTTTT.

The chain couples TRBV11-2 to TRBJ2-1, with 9 positions matching TRBD2. J gave up 4 bases and V 5 bases, and 3 bases lay outside the gene matches. The length of the CDR3 is 14 residues. Germline V gene lookup returns CDR1 SGHAT and CDR2 FQNNGV. The chain's CDR3 is CASSPLAGYNEQFF. Here the CDR3 DNA reads TGTGCCAGCAGCCCGCTAGCGGGGTACAATGAGCAGTTCTTC. The full variable domain, rest sourced from reference TRBV11-2 and TRBJ2-1, is EAGVAQSPRYKIIEKRQSVAFWCNPISGHATLYWYQQILGQGPKLLIQFQNNGVVDDSQLPKDRFSAERLKGVDSTLKIQPAKLEDSAVYLCASSPLAGYNEQFFGPGTRLTVL.

The V gene is TRBV30, the J gene TRBJ2-2, with 8 bases aligning to TRBD1. From germline, CDR1 is GTSNPN and CDR2 SVGIG (reference sequence). The ends lost 1 base at V and 7 bases at J; junction bases unmatched: 2. This CDR3 has 13 amino acids. DNA of the CDR3: TGTGCCTGGAGTGGACAGGGGTACGGGGAGCTGTTTTTT. This codes for CAWSGQGYGELFF.

On this clone: The sample has other DNA sequences that encode this CDR3 too. V usage is TRBV30 and J usage is TRBJ2-7; perhaps TRBD1 as D (6 bases). CDR3 length equals 15 residues. The V gene lost 4 bases and the J gene lost 2 bases, with 18 bases spanning the gap. The germline V gene has CDR1 GTSNPN and CDR2 SVGIG (reference sequence). The CDR3 DNA is TGTGCCTGGAATTCAGGGGCTAGAGTAACCTACGAGCAGTACTTC. Amino acid sequence: CAWNSGARVTYEQYF.

This clone was detected only a few times. The V call is TRBV30, the J call TRBJ2-7; a weak D match, TRBD1 (5 bases). Germline CDR1 is GTSNPN and CDR2 is SVGIG (reference sequence). The CDR3 runs 14 residues. V lost 2 bases to trimming and J lost 2 bases, with 13 bases between them. The CDR3 DNA reads TGTGCCTGGAGTTGGGGCCCAGGCCCCTACGAGCAGTACTTC. Its protein is CAWSWGPGPYEQYF.

V and J are TRBV29-1 and TRBJ2-5; perhaps TRBD1 as D (6 bases). CDR3 length: 15 residues. Trimming cost V 3 bases and J 1 base, with 15 bases left between them. The germline V gene encodes CDR1 SQVTM and CDR2 ANQGSEA. CDR3 region: CSVESVAGAQETQYF. CDR3 bases: TGCAGCGTTGAGTCCGTCGCAGGGGCCCAAGAGACCCAGTACTTC.

The V call is TRBV4-3, the J call TRBJ2-2, with D unclear. This CDR3 spans 14 amino acids. Per the germline V gene, CDR1 is LGHNA and CDR2 is YSLEER. V dropped 1 base and J dropped 4 bases, with 7 bases sitting between them. Written as DNA, the CDR3 is TGCGCCAGCAGCCAAGGACGAGGCACCGGGGAGCTGTTTTTT. Encoded protein: CASSQGRGTGELFF.